The 2 T cell receptor beta chains in this list originate from one sample, sequenced in a study of T cell changes during pregnancy in multiple sclerosis (dated by TCRdb to the late 2010s). Library preparation employed the immunoSEQ multiplex PCR assay. TCRdb stores this immuneACCESS table with in-frame sequences only. Part of the clones is absent; in the studies checked, under half of the shortfall reflects unresolved V genes, and no reason is known for the rest. This sample comprises tens of thousands of clones, over 75% of them detected only once. In total, the top ten clones hold roughly 1.7% of the sample. This specimen consisted of peripheral blood, obtained in the first trimester of pregnancy. The origin of the receptors is a female donor with multiple sclerosis, enrolled in a pregnancy study.

The chain uses TRBV5-6 and TRBJ1-2; 7 bases agree with TRBD1. Losses at the gene ends were 4 bases for V and 4 bases for J; bases not matched to a gene: 10. The V gene's germline CDR1 is SGHDT and CDR2 YYEEEE. The CDR3 is 15 residues long. The CDR3 loop reads CASSTWDSLTYGYTF. CDR3 sequence (DNA): TGTGCCAGCAGCACCTGGGACAGCCTAACCTATGGCTACACCTTC. Supplemented by reference TRBV5-6 and TRBJ1-2, the full variable domain reads DAGVTQSPTHLIKTRGQQVTLRCSPKSGHDTVSWYQQALGQGPQFIFQYYEEEERQRGNFPDRFSGHQFPNYSSELNVNALLLGDSALYLCASSTWDSLTYGYTFGSGTRLTVV.

The chain has TRBV9 and TRBJ2-1, with TRBD2 identical over 7 bases. This CDR3 spans 13 amino acids. Trimming at V came to 3 bases and at J to 6 bases, leaving 3 bases not matched to a gene. Germline CDR1 SGDLS, CDR2 YYNGEE. In nucleotides, the CDR3 is TGTGCCAGCAGCGACGGACTAGTCAATGAGCAGTTCTTC. Protein: CASSDGLVNEQFF. Combining the CDR3 with reference TRBV9 and TRBJ2-1 gives the whole variable domain DSGVTQTPKHLITATGQRVTLRCSPRSGDLSVYWYQQSLDQGLQFLIQYYNGEERAKGNILERFSAQQFPDLHSELNLSSLELGDSALYFCASSDGLVNEQFFGPGTRLTVL.